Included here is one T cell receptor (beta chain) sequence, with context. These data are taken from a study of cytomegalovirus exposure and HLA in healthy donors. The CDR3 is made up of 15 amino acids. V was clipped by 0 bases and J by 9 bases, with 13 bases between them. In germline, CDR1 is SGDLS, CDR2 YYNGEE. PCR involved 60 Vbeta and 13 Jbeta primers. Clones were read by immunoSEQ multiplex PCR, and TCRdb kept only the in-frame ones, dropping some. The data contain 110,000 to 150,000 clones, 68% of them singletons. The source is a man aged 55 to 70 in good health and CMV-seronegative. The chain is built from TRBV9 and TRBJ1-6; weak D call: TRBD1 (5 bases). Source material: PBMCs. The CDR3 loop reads CASSVEGPQGSPLHF. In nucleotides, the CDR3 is TGTGCCAGCAGCGTAGAGGGCCCCCAGGGTTCACCCCTCCACTTT.